The 14 T cell receptor beta chains below were found in one sample sequenced in a study of control samples from healthy donors and cancer patients. The repertoire was sequenced with immunoSEQ multiplex PCR; TCRdb's copy has only in-frame clones and lacks some. The sample lists 100,000 to 130,000 clones; roughly four fifths were seen once. Sequencing was performed on blood. The receptors shown here come from a man younger than 35 in good health.

The chain uses TRBV6-6 and TRBJ1-5; D uncertain. With 5 bases removed from V and 2 bases from J, the gap between germline ends came to 16 bases. The CDR3 runs to 16 residues. Germline lookup yields CDR1 MNHNY and CDR2 SVGAGI (reference sequence). The CDR3 region has the DNA TGTGCCAGCAGTCCCTCCTGGGCCAGTCGCAATCAGCCCCAGCATTTT. It encodes CASSPSWASRNQPQHF.

This chain connects TRBV7-2 to TRBJ1-5; 9 nucleotides match TRBD1. Per germline, CDR1 SGHTA and CDR2 FQGNSA. V was clipped by 3 bases and J by 4 bases; unmatched bases: 4. The CDR3 runs to 15 residues. The CDR3 region has the DNA TGTGCCAGCAGCTTCGAAGGGACAGGGAATCAGCCCCAGCATTTT. It yields the protein CASSFEGTGNQPQHF.

The chain employs TRBV28 and TRBJ1-5; the match to TRBD1 covers 9 bases. Germline loops: CDR1 MDHEN, CDR2 SYDVKM. Trimming took 6 bases from V and 6 from J; bases not matched to a gene: 9. The CDR3 covers 15 residues. CDR3 sequence: CASRTGTGISQPQHF. For the CDR3, the DNA is TGTGCCAGCAGAACGGGGACAGGGATAAGTCAGCCCCAGCATTTT.

This chain connects TRBV6-2 or TRBV6-3 to TRBJ2-3; D is perhaps TRBD1 (6 bases). Trimming removed 6 bases at V and 0 bases at J, with 19 bases between. This CDR3 is built from 17 residues. Per germline, CDR1 MNHEY and CDR2 SVGEGT. In nucleotides, the CDR3 is TGTGCCAGCAGCCCTTTTACAGGGATGATTAGCACAGATACGCAGTATTTT. The encoded protein is CASSPFTGMISTDTQYF.

The chain has TRBV5-1 and TRBJ1-1; 9 bases map to TRBD1. V trimming: 0 bases; J trimming: 0 bases; junction bases outside the gene matches: 6. Germline V gives CDR1 SGHRS, CDR2 YFSETQ. The CDR3 spans 17 residues. As DNA, the CDR3 is TGCGCCAGCAGCTTGGGACAGGGGGTTAGGTTGAACACTGAAGCTTTCTTT. It encodes CASSLGQGVRLNTEAFF.

This clone was recorded once. The CDR3 DNA follows: TGTGCCAGCAGCTTGGAGTCCTCGGGGTTATACGAGCAGTACTTC. The encoded protein is CASSLESSGLYEQYF. This sequence joins TRBV5-4 and TRBJ2-7, with D possibly matching TRBD2 (5 bases). The CDR3 totals 15 residues. Deletions cut 0 bases from V and 4 bases from J, with 14 bases between. Germline CDR1 and CDR2: SGHNT and YYREEE (reference sequence).

In the case of this clone: Mismatch with germline at one junction end may stem from a read error. The chain recombines TRBV10-3 with TRBJ2-2; D is perhaps TRBD2 (6 bases). The CDR3 covers 15 residues. Germline lookup yields CDR1 ENHRY and CDR2 SYGVKD. CDR3 in DNA: TGTGCCATCAGTGAAGTTCTAGCGAAAACCGGGGAGCTGTTTTTT. It codes for CAISEVLAKTGELFF.

CDR3 sequence (DNA): TGTGCCAGCAGTCCGGACAGGGGCCGAACTCTTAATGAAAAACTGTTTTTT. This gives the protein CASSPDRGRTLNEKLFF. The rearrangement links TRBV2 to TRBJ1-4; TRBD1 matches 9 bases. Germline lookup yields CDR1 SNHLY and CDR2 FYNNEI. This CDR3 comprises 17 residues. Trimming at V came to 5 bases and at J to 4 bases, leaving 11 bases not matched to a gene.

The rearrangement uses TRBV3-1 (or the pseudogene TRBV3-2) and TRBJ1-3; TRBD1 might be the D (5 bases). From germline, CDR1 is LGHDT and CDR2 YNNKEL (reference sequence). Trimming shortened V by 2 bases and J by 4 bases, and 18 bases separated the two germline ends. There are 17 residues in the CDR3. Written as DNA, the CDR3 is TGTGCCAGCAGCCAATTATGGGGCAGCACCCTCGGAAACACCATATATTTT. It specifies CASSQLWGSTLGNTIYF.

V gene TRBV19 combines with J gene TRBJ2-3, with TRBD2 matching 8 bases. The CDR3 extends over 16 amino acids. The junction had 3 bases not matched to a gene; V was cut back by 1 base and J by 0 bases. Germline CDR1 reads LNHDA; CDR2 reads SQIVND (reference sequence). For the CDR3, the DNA is TGTGCCAGTAGTATAGTGGGCGGGGGGAGCACAGATACGCAGTATTTT. It translates to CASSIVGGGSTDTQYF.

This chain joins TRBV28 and TRBJ1-1, with D possibly TRBD1 on 5 matching bases. The CDR3 has 14 amino acids. V was clipped by 6 bases and J by 1 base, with 12 bases between them. Germline V CDR1 and CDR2: MDHEN, SYDVKM. The CDR3 is CASSPWGGNTEAFF. The CDR3, as DNA: TGTGCCAGCAGCCCATGGGGGGGGAACACTGAAGCTTTCTTT. The full variable domain, its missing parts supplied by reference TRBV28 and TRBJ1-1, is DVKVTQSSRYLVKRTGEKVFLECVQDMDHENMFWYRQDPGLGLRLIYFSYDVKMKEKGDIPEGYSVSREKKERFSLILESASTNQTSMYLCASSPWGGNTEAFFGQGTRLTVV.

The gene calls are TRBV11-1 and TRBJ2-3; TRBD1 might be the D (6 bases). This CDR3 region has 16 residues. Trimming took off 4 bases at V and 0 bases at J, with 14 bases between the two ends. Per germline, CDR1 SGHAT and CDR2 FQDESV (reference sequence). Written as DNA, the CDR3 is TGTGCCAGCAGCTGGGGGCAGGGGCCTAGCACAGATACGCAGTATTTT. Translated: CASSWGQGPSTDTQYF.

The chain links TRBV12-3 or TRBV12-4 to TRBJ1-2, with 9 nucleotides matching TRBD1. The CDR3 runs to 13 residues. J gave up 8 bases and V 6 bases, and 7 bases lay outside the gene matches. The CDR3 DNA is TGTGCCAGCAGCTCCGGGACAGGGCTAGGCTACACCTTC. It codes for CASSSGTGLGYTF.

This rearrangement joins TRBV2 to TRBJ2-7; D remains ambiguous. CDR3 size: 13 residues. V lost 2 bases, J lost 6 bases, and 11 bases lay in between. Looked up from germline, CDR1 is SNHLY and CDR2 is FYNNEI. CDR3: CASSERVGREQYV. The DNA for the CDR3 is TGTGCCAGCAGTGAAAGGGTCGGGCGCGAGCAGTACGTC.